This entry concerns a single T cell receptor (beta chain). Its matching antigen is unknown. The sample belongs to a study of persistence of HIV-infected CD4 T cells. The stimulus was lysate of CMV-infected fibroblasts, roughly 9.2 ug/mL. Memory cells lacking CD40L and CD69 with high CD45RO were sorted. These HIV-1-infected adults initiated suppressive ART in chronic infection. The V gene end was trimmed by 2 bases and the J gene end by 0 bases; junction bases not matched to a gene: 9. Germline V lookup: CDR1 GTSNPN, CDR2 SVGIG (reference sequence). This CDR3 is 16 amino acids long. Sequencing used immunoSEQ version 4 in survey mode. The repertoire was sequenced with immunoSEQ multiplex PCR; TCRdb's copy has only in-frame clones and lacks some. The top ten clones hold 0.75% to 0.85% of a sample with 25,000 to 35,000 clones, roughly three quarters of them seen once.

The TCR sequence derives from an adult woman with HIV who was CMV-seropositive. V is TRBV30 and J is TRBJ1-2; the match to TRBD1 covers 7 bases. The sample here was CD4+ T cells sorted from PBMCs after roughly 19-hour stimulation, taken from a patient who received antiretroviral therapy. CDR3 in amino acids: CAWSWQGGAANYGYTF. In DNA, the CDR3 is TGTGCCTGGAGTTGGCAGGGGGGGGCAGCTAACTATGGCTACACCTTC.